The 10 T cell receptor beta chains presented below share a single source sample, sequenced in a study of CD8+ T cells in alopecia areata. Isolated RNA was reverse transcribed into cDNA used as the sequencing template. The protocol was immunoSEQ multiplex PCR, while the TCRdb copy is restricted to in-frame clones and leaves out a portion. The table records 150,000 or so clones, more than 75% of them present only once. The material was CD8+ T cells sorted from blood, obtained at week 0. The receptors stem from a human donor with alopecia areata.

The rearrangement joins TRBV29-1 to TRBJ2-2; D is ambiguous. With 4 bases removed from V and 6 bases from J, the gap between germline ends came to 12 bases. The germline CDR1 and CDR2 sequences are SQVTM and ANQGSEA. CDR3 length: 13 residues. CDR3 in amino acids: CSVVTMAPGELFF. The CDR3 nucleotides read TGCAGCGTTGTGACAATGGCCCCCGGGGAGCTGTTTTTT.

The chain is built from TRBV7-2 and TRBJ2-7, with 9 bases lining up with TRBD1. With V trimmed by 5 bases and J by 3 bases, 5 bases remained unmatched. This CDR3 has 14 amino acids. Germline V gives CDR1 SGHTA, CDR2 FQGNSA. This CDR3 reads CASSQRTGVYEQYF. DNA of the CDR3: TGTGCCAGCAGCCAGAGGACAGGGGTCTACGAGCAGTACTTC.

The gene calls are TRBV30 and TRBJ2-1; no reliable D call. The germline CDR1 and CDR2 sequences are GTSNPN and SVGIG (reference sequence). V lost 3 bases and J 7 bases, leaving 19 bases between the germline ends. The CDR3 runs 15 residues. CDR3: CAWSLQKFNTNEQFF. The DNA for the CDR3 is TGTGCCTGGAGCCTCCAGAAATTTAACACTAATGAGCAGTTCTTC.

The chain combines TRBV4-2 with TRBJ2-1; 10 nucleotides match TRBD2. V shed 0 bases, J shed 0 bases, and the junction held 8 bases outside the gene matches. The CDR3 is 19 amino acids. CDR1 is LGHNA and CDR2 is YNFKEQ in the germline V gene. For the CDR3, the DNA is TGTGCCAGCAGCCAAGAGGCGCTAGCGGGGGCCATCTCCTACAATGAGCAGTTCTTC. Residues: CASSQEALAGAISYNEQFF.

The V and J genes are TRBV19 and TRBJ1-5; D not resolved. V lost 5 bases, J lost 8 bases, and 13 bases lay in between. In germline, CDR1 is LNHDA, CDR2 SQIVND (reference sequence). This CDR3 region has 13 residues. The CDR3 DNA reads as TGTGCCAGTAGTCCATACTTTGGGGAGCCCCAGCATTTT. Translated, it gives CASSPYFGEPQHF.

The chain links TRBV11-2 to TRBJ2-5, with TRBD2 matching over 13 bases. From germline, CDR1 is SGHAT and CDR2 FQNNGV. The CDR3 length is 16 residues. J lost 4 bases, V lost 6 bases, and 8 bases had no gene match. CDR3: CASSWTSGRRGETQYF. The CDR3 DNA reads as TGTGCCAGCAGTTGGACTAGCGGGAGACGCGGAGAGACCCAGTACTTC.

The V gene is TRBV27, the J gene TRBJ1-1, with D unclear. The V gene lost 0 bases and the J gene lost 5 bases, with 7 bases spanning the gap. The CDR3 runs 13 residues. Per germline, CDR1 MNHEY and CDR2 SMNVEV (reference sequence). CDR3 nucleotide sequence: TGTGCCAGCAGTTTATCTATAGGGACTGAAGCTTTCTTT. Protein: CASSLSIGTEAFF.

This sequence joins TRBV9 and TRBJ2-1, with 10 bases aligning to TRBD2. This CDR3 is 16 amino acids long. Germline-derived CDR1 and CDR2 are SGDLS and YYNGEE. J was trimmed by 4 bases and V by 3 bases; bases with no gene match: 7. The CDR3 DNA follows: TGTGCCAGCAGCGCCCCATCTAGCGGGGGATACAATGAGCAGTTCTTC. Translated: CASSAPSSGGYNEQFF.

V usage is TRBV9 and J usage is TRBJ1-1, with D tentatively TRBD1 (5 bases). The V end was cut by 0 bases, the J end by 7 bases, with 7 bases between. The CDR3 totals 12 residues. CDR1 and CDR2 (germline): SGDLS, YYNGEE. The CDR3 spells CASSVGGGEAFF. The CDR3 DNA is TGTGCCAGCAGCGTAGGGGGCGGTGAAGCTTTCTTT.

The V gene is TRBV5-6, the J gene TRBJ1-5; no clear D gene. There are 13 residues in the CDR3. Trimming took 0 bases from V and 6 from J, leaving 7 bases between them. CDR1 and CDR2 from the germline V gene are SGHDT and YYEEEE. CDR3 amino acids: CASSLGVGQPQHF. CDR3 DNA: TGTGCCAGCAGCTTGGGGGTTGGTCAGCCCCAGCATTTT.